This TCR beta chain derives from a study of CD8+ T cells in alopecia areata. This clone was detected only a few times. Gene names are mouse gene names. The read ends 4 residues shy of where the CDR3 ends; the end is completed using the germline J gene. The sample has other DNA sequences that encode this CDR3 too. This CDR3 has 13 amino acids. CDR1 and CDR2 from the germline V gene are GKSSPN and SITVG. Isolated RNA was reverse transcribed into cDNA used as the sequencing template. The assay was immunoSEQ multiplex PCR, and TCRdb's table has in-frame clones only and misses some. Observed in the sample are over 100,000 clones, none of them singletons.

Sequenced: lesional skin. The receptor was isolated from a C3H/HeJ mouse with alopecia areata. The strain's MHC: H2-k. This chain uses TRBV31 with TRBJ2-7; 10 nucleotides align to TRBD2. The CDR3 here is CAWSLLGGHEQYF. The CDR3 DNA, read in part, is TGTGCCTGGAGTCTTCTGGGGGGGCAT.